The clone carrying this T cell receptor (beta chain) was seen only a few times. The antigen is not known. The data are from a study of identical twins. Broader study findings: Model-predicted out-of-frame TCR alpha sharing fell below observed values in monozygotic twins.

Unique molecular identifiers were present on the cDNA, and a universal primer site came from template switching. TCRdb processed the 5' RACE reads anew with MiXCR; each CDR3 protein has one entry. The table includes under 300,000 distinct CDR3 sequences, 11% to 15% detected once. Only healthy Caucasians were enrolled as donors. Sequenced: memory (CD45RO+) T cells sorted from blood. The receptor was derived from a woman under 30 in good health.

CDR3 in amino acids: CASSPLRGQSTYNEQFF. In nucleotides, the CDR3 is TGTGCCAGCAGTCCCCTTCGGGGCCAATCAACCTACAATGAGCAGTTCTTC. The chain has TRBV12-3 or TRBV12-4 and TRBJ2-1; TRBD1 or TRBD2 may be the D gene (5 bases each). V was shortened by 5 bases and J by 2 bases, with 19 bases between the two germline ends. The CDR3 is 17 residues long.